One and the same sample provided the 2 T cell receptor beta chains below, sequenced in a study of Graves' ophthalmopathy and Graves' hyperthyroidism (dated by TCRdb to 2017 to 2018). The instrument given in TCRdb is Illumina HiSeq 2000. For repertoire sequencing, TCR beta CDR3 regions were amplified from RNA transcripts. HTBI primers and the Qiagen OneStep RT-PCR kit were used in a first-round RT-PCR, which was followed by a second-round multiplex PCR, size selection and purification. TCRdb reworked the public reads: Q25 trimming with fastp, MiXCR clone assembly, productive beta chains retained. Rows with one shared CDR3 protein collapse into an entry with the most common genes and DNA. The sample table contains roughly 500,000 distinct CDR3 sequences; only one count was recorded for 14% of them. Jointly, the top ten make up about 9.4% of the sample. The sample was blood. These receptors came from a woman aged 25-40 years with Graves' ophthalmopathy. Donor details come from another sample of the same person, matched by shared clones.

This clonotype was observed a handful of times. The chain links TRBV29-1 to TRBJ2-7; 7 bases fit TRBD2. The CDR3 covers 15 residues. Germline V gene data show CDR1 as SQVTM and CDR2 as ANQGSEA. The V gene end was trimmed by 0 bases and the J gene end by 2 bases; junction bases not matched to a gene: 7. The CDR3 loop is CSVEEAGTKTYEQYF. CDR3 DNA: TGCAGCGTTGAAGAGGCAGGGACTAAAACCTACGAGCAGTACTTC.

There are many counts of this clonotype. Given a much more abundant clone one base away, this may be a read error. The gene calls are TRBV6-5 and TRBJ1-1; perhaps TRBD1 as D (5 bases). Germline V gene data show CDR1 as MNHEY and CDR2 as SVGAGI. This CDR3 contains 12 residues. DNA of the CDR3: TGTGCCAGCAGTTGGGGCGTCACTGAAGCTTCCTTT. This sequence encodes CASSWGVTEASF.